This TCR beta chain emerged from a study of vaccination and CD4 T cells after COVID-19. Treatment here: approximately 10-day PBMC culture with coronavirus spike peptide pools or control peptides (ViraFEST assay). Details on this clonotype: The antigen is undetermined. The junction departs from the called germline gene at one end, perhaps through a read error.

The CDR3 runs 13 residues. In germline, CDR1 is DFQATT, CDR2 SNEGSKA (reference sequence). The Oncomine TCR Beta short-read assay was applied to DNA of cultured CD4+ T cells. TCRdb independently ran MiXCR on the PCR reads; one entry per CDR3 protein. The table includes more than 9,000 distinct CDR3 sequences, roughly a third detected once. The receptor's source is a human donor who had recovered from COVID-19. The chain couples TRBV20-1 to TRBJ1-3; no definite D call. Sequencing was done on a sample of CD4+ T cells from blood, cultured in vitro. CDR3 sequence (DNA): TGCAGTGCTAGAGACCTCGCTGGAAACACCATATGTTTT. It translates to CSARDLAGNTICF.